This T cell receptor (beta chain) is from a study of T cell responses to AZD1222 COVID-19 vaccine. The junction had 3 bases not matched to a gene; V was cut back by 6 bases and J by 2 bases. Germline values: CDR1 MNHEY, CDR2 SMNVEV (reference sequence). The CDR3 sequence is 14 residues long. Samples with a second dose at about 4 or about 12 weeks were pooled together. TCRdb's table, derived via immunoSEQ multiplex PCR, lists solely in-frame clones and lacks some. Of more than 55,000 clones in the sample, approximately 89% were seen once. About this clone: The antigen is unknown.

Study findings and constraints: Only after the peak T cell response were repertoires sampled. Donors were chiefly white British, with a greater number of females, and clonal diversity was perhaps underestimated. The CD4 TCRs associated with vaccination extended across spike and predominated at 160-218 and 743-854.

This clonotype was sampled from an adult who received the AZD1222 COVID-19 vaccine. The chain joins TRBV27 to TRBJ2-2, with 7 bases fitting TRBD2. The source material was peripheral blood, sampled 28 days after the second AZD1222 dose. CDR3 in DNA: TGTGCCAGCAGCCCGGGACTAAACACCGGGGAGCTGTTTTTT. It encodes CASSPGLNTGELFF.